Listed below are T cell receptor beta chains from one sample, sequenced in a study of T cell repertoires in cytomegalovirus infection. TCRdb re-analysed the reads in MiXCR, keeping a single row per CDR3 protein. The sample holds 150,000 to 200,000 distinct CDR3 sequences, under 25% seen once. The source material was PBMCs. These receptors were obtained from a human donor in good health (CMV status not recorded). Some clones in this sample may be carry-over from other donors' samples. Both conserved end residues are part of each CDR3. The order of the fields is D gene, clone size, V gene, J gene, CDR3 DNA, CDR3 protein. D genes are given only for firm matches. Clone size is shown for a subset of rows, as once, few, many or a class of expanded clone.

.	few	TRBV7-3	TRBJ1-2	TGTGCCAGCAGCCCCACATGGGGGGATGGCTACACCTTC	CASSPTWGDGYTF
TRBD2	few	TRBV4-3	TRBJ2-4	TGCGCCAGCAGCCAAGAATCAGCGGGAGGTTCCAACATTCAGTACTTC	CASSQESAGGSNIQYF
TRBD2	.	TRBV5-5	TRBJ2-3	TGTGCCAGCAGCGGTTCTAGCGGAACTAGCACAGATACGCAGTATTTT	CASSGSSGTSTDTQYF
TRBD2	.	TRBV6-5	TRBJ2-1	TGTGCCAGCAGTCCACGGACTAGCGGCACTTACAATGAGCAGTTCTTC	CASSPRTSGTYNEQFF
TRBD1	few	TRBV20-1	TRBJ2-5	TGCAGTGCTGGTGATCGGGACAGGATCGAGACCCAGTACTTC	CSAGDRDRIETQYF
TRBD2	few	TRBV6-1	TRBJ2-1	TGTGCCAGCAGGTTATCCGGGACTAGAGCCTACAATGAGCAGTTCTTC	CASRLSGTRAYNEQFF
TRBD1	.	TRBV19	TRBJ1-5	TGTGCCAGTACGGCAGGGGGAAGCAATAAGCCCCAGCATTTT	CASTAGGSNKPQHF
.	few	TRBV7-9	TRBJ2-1	TGTGCCAGCAGCTTAGAAACTGGGGGCGCGGTGCATGAGCAGTTCTTC	CASSLETGGAVHEQFF
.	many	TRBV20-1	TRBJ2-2	TGCAGTGCCAGTCCGCGGAGCAACACCGGGGAGCTGTTTTTT	CSASPRSNTGELFF
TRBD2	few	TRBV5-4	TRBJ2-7	TGTGCCAGCAGCTTGGGACTAGCGGGGGATCCCTACGAGCAGTACTTC	CASSLGLAGDPYEQYF
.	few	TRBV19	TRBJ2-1	TGTGCCAGTAGGGGGGGGATCGGGGGCGGGTCCTACAATGAGCAGTTCTTC	CASRGGIGGGSYNEQFF
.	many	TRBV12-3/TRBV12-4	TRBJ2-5	TGTGCCAGCAGTTTAGCGGGATGGGAGACCCAGTACTTC	CASSLAGWETQYF
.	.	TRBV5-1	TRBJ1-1	TGCGCCAGCAGCTTGTTTGGGGGTCCGAACACTGAAGCTTTCTTT	CASSLFGGPNTEAFF
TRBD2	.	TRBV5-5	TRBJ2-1	TGTGCCAGCAGCCCCCGGGGGGTGCGAGAGCAGTTCTTC	CASSPRGVREQFF
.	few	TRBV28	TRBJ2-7	TGTGCCAGCAGTTCCCCCGGAAGGGGAACCTACGAGCAGTACTTC	CASSSPGRGTYEQYF
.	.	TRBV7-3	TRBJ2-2	TGTGCCAGCAGCAGGGACACCGGGGAGCTGTTTTTT	CASSRDTGELFF
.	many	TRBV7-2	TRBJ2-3	TGTGCCAGCAGCTTATTGACAGGGACTGCCAATACGCAGTATTTT	CASSLLTGTANTQYF
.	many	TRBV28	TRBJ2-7	TGTGCCAGCAGTCACCCGGGATACCCCCGCGGGCGGCAGTACTTC	CASSHPGYPRGRQYF
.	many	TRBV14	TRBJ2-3	TGTGCCAGCAGCCATGGCCCGGGACTTACCACAGATACGCAGTATTTT	CASSHGPGLTTDTQYF
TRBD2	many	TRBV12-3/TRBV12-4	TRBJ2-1	TGTGCCAGCAGTTTACGACCTGGACTAGCGGGAGCTAATGAGCAGTTCTTC	CASSLRPGLAGANEQFF
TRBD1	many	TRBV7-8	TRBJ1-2	TGTGCCAGCAGCTTTACGACAGGGGATGGCTACACCTTC	CASSFTTGDGYTF
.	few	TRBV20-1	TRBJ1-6	TGCAGTGCTAGAGAGTCCACGCCCTATAATTCACCCCTCCACTTT	CSARESTPYNSPLHF
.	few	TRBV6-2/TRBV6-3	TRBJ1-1	TGTGCCAGCAGTTACTCCCCCGGAAGTTACAGGAACACTGAAGCTTTCTTT	CASSYSPGSYRNTEAFF
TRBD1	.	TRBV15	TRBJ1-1	TGTGCCACCAGCATTCCTAACAGGGGGCGTACTGAAGCTTTCTTT	CATSIPNRGRTEAFF
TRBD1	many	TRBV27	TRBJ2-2	TGTGCCAGCAGTTTAAGACAGGGTATCACCGGGGAGCTGTTTTTT	CASSLRQGITGELFF
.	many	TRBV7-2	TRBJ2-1	TGTGCCAGCAGCTTAGTTCAGGGGTACAATGAGCAGTTCTTC	CASSLVQGYNEQFF
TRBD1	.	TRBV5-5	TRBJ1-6	TGTGCCAGCAGCGCCGGGACAGCTCTTAATTCACCCCTCCACTTT	CASSAGTALNSPLHF
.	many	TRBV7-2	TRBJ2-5	TGTGCCAGCAGCTTAGGACCAGGCCCGTACTTC	CASSLGPGPYF
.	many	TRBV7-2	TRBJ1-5	TGTGCCAGCAGCCCCCACGGGTCTAGCAATCAGCCCCAGCATTTT	CASSPHGSSNQPQHF
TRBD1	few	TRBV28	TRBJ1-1	TGTGCCAGCAGTCGGACAGGGAGCGTGAACACTGAAGCTTTCTTT	CASSRTGSVNTEAFF
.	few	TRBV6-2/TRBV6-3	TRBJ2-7	TGTGCCAGCAGTCGTTCTCGAATACCTACTACCGAGCAGTACTTC	CASSRSRIPTTEQYF
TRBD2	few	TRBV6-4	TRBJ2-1	TGTGCCAGCAGCCCCCTCGCGGGGGGGCAGGGTGAGCAGTTCTTC	CASSPLAGGQGEQFF